The following is a T cell receptor beta chain sequence with its context. Its antigen remains unknown. The CDR3 has 13 amino acids. The J segment lost 4 bases and the V segment lost 7 bases, leaving 9 bases of the junction unmatched. Germline loops: CDR1 GTSNPN, CDR2 SVGIG (reference sequence). The data belong to a study of siplizumab effects on memory and regulatory T cells. Findings and limits, study-wide: Naive T cells looked more diverse than memory cells and looked like major alloresponse contributors. Siplizumab significantly decreased alloreactive sequences from unstimulated CD4+ memory cells.

Method: immunoSEQ multiplex PCR; TCRdb's copy keeps in-frame clones and lacks some. The sample carries some 65,000 clones, 75% to 90% recorded once. This chain connects TRBV30 to TRBJ1-2, with 7 bases aligning to TRBD1. The sequenced sample was Tregs sorted from blood. The sequence was obtained from a human donor in good health. The CDR3 spells CALTRDSFYGYTF. DNA for the CDR3: TGTGCCTTAACCCGGGACAGCTTCTATGGCTACACCTTC.